Below, 27 T cell receptor beta chains from the same sample are listed, as sequenced in a study of blood T cell repertoires in COVID-19. Profiling relied on immunoSEQ multiplex PCR, and the TCRdb table lists in-frame clones only, not all of them. The sample gives around 170,000 clones, approximately 80% of which show up once; about 15% is in the top ten. The sequenced sample consisted of peripheral blood. These TCRs come from a woman at least 80 years old with acute or convalescent COVID-19.

This chain connects TRBV28 to TRBJ1-5, with a possible D match to TRBD1 (6 bases). Between the trimmed V and J ends, which lost 10 bases and 1 base, there was a span of 20 bases. The germline V gene has CDR1 MDHEN and CDR2 SYDVKM. The CDR3 is 16 residues long. The CDR3 spells CATLGQHKGSNQPQHF. The CDR3 nucleotides are TGTGCCACCCTAGGACAGCATAAAGGGAGCAATCAGCCCCAGCATTTT.

This clone was picked up a small number of times. The chain links TRBV10-3 to TRBJ1-5; TRBD1 is a possible D gene (6 bases). Trimming cost V 3 bases and J 0 bases, with 9 bases left between them. The germline V gene encodes CDR1 ENHRY and CDR2 SYGVKD. The CDR3 totals 15 residues. The CDR3 here is CAISDGQNSNQPQHF. The CDR3 coding sequence is TGTGCCATCAGTGATGGACAGAATAGCAATCAGCCCCAGCATTTT.

The chain couples TRBV6-5 to TRBJ1-2; TRBD1 matches 7 bases. This CDR3 spans 13 amino acids. Trimming at V came to 6 bases and at J to 6 bases, leaving 7 bases not matched to a gene. The V gene's germline CDR1 is MNHEY and CDR2 SVGAGI. The CDR3 DNA follows: TGTGCCAGCAGGAAAAGGGACAGACATGGCTACACCTTC. Translated: CASRKRDRHGYTF.

The chain carries TRBV6-4 and TRBJ2-5; the D gene is possibly TRBD1 (6 bases). This CDR3 region has 14 residues. Germline CDR1 MRHNA, CDR2 SNTAGT. Between the trimmed V and J ends, which lost 1 base and 1 base, there was a span of 7 bases. The CDR3 sequence is CASSDWGPQETQYF. The CDR3 DNA sequence: TGTGCCAGCAGTGACTGGGGGCCCCAAGAGACCCAGTACTTC.

This rearrangement joins TRBV3-1 (or the pseudogene TRBV3-2) to TRBJ2-2; D is unclear. Between the trimmed V and J ends, which lost 4 bases and 0 bases, there was a span of 12 bases. Germline V CDR1 and CDR2: LGHDT, YNNKEL (reference sequence). The CDR3 spans 16 residues. This CDR3 reads CASSRPVGTNTGELFF. CDR3 nucleotide sequence: TGTGCCAGCAGCCGCCCGGTGGGCACGAACACCGGGGAGCTGTTTTTT.

The rearrangement links TRBV5-1 to TRBJ1-4; 7 positions agree with TRBD1. The CDR3 has 14 residues. Germline assignment: CDR1 SGHRS and CDR2 YFSETQ. V lost 4 bases and J lost 3; bases outside the gene matches: 3. The CDR3 sequence is CASSPGGANEKLFF. CDR3 nucleotide sequence: TGCGCCAGCAGCCCAGGGGGAGCTAATGAAAAACTGTTTTTT.

DNA for the CDR3: TGCGCCAGCATGACTAGCGTTAAATCTGAGCAGTTCTTC. Translating gives CASMTSVKSEQFF. The rearrangement joins TRBV10-2 to TRBJ2-1; TRBD2 aligns across 8 bases. With V trimmed by 7 bases and J by 9 bases, 8 bases remained unmatched. CDR1 WSHSY and CDR2 SAAADI come from the germline V gene. The CDR3 consists of 13 residues.

In its sample, this clone was seen once. CDR3 DNA: TGTGCCAGCAGTGAAGGGGACAGGTTTGGAAACACCATATATTTT. Translation gives CASSEGDRFGNTIYF. V is TRBV6-1 and J is TRBJ1-3; 8 nucleotides match TRBD1. Germline V gives CDR1 MNHNS, CDR2 SASEGT. The junction had 2 bases not matched to a gene; V was cut back by 1 base and J by 3 bases. This CDR3 comprises 15 residues.

This clone has a single count. The V call is TRBV6-6, the J call TRBJ2-2, with TRBD1 identical over 7 bases. Trimming cost V 2 bases and J 4 bases; bases outside gene matches: 1. The germline gives CDR1 MNHNY, CDR2 SVGAGI (reference sequence). The CDR3 extends over 14 amino acids. For the CDR3, the DNA is TGTGCCAGCAGTTACGGGACAGCCACCGGGGAGCTGTTTTTT. Residues: CASSYGTATGELFF.

The chain is built from TRBV5-8 and TRBJ1-2; D ambiguous. Trimming shortened V by 0 bases and J by 4 bases, and 13 bases separated the two germline ends. The germline V gene encodes CDR1 SGHTS and CDR2 YDEGEE. CDR3 length: 15 amino acids. The CDR3 loop is CASSLGGSRGYGYTF. DNA for the CDR3: TGTGCCAGCAGCTTGGGAGGCAGCCGTGGCTATGGCTACACCTTC.

The chain links TRBV4-1 to TRBJ2-7; D might be TRBD1 (5 bases). Germline V lookup: CDR1 MGHRA, CDR2 YSYEKL. The CDR3 extends over 13 amino acids. V shed 2 bases and J shed 7 bases, with 12 bases lying between them. CDR3 in amino acids: CASSQLRDKEQYF. The CDR3 bases are TGCGCCAGCAGCCAACTCAGGGATAAGGAGCAGTACTTC.

The CDR3 region is CASSTSGGAYEQYF. CDR3 nucleotide sequence: TGTGCCAGCAGCACTAGCGGGGGGGCCTACGAGCAGTACTTC. The rearrangement uses TRBV7-9 and TRBJ2-7; 13 bases fit TRBD2. There are 14 residues in the CDR3. Germline CDR1 and CDR2: SEHNR and FQNEAQ (reference sequence). With 5 bases clipped from V and 2 bases from J, the junction kept 0 bases outside the gene matches.

The chain employs TRBV5-1 and TRBJ2-3; possibly TRBD2 for D (6 bases). In germline, CDR1 is SGHRS, CDR2 YFSETQ. This CDR3 comprises 15 residues. Trimming left V 2 bases short and J 3 bases short, with 13 bases between. The CDR3 DNA is TGCGCCAGCAGCTTCCTTATAGCGGCAACAGATACGCAGTATTTT. Amino acids: CASSFLIAATDTQYF. The variable domain in full, completed from reference TRBV5-1 and TRBJ2-3, reads KAGVTQTPRYLIKTRGQQVTLSCSPISGHRSVSWYQQTPGQGLQFLFEYFSETQRNKGNFPGRFSGRQFSNSRSEMNVSTLELGDSALYLCASSFLIAATDTQYFGPGTRLTVL.

The chain recombines TRBV7-9 with TRBJ1-2; the match to TRBD1 covers 9 bases. This CDR3 has 15 amino acids. V dropped 3 bases and J dropped 6; count of bases not matched to a gene: 8. Per germline, CDR1 SEHNR and CDR2 FQNEAQ (reference sequence). CDR3 region: CASSFGTGRIHGYTF. In DNA, the CDR3 is TGTGCCAGCAGCTTCGGGACAGGGCGTATCCATGGCTACACCTTC. Full variable domain (missing parts from reference TRBV7-9 and TRBJ1-2): DTGVSQNPRHKITKRGQNVTFRCDPISEHNRLYWYRQTLGQGPEFLTYFQNEAQLEKSRLLSDRFSAERPKGSFSTLEIQRTEQGDSAMYLCASSFGTGRIHGYTFGSGTRLTVV.

The V and J genes are TRBV5-1 and TRBJ1-3; D is possibly TRBD1 (6 bases). Trimming stripped 3 bases from V and 0 bases from J, with 10 bases between. This CDR3 contains 15 residues. Germline CDR1 reads SGHRS; CDR2 reads YFSETQ. CDR3 bases: TGCGCCAGCAGCTCTGGGGACAACTCTGGAAACACCATATATTTT. Protein: CASSSGDNSGNTIYF.

The chain uses TRBV24-1 and TRBJ2-1; 7 bases agree with TRBD1. Germline CDR1 reads KGHDR; CDR2 reads SFDVKD. J was trimmed by 5 bases and V by 4 bases; bases with no gene match: 7. The CDR3 is 15 residues long. CDR3 sequence: CATSDTLQGNNEQFF. CDR3 nucleotides: TGTGCCACCAGTGACACCTTACAGGGGAACAATGAGCAGTTCTTC.

The sample holds a few counts of this clone. The chain employs TRBV6-5 and TRBJ2-6; D might be TRBD2 (5 bases). V dropped 8 bases and J dropped 0 bases, with 8 bases sitting between them. The CDR3 spans 14 residues. Germline values: CDR1 MNHEY, CDR2 SVGAGI. CDR3: CASGRDSGANVLTF. The CDR3 DNA is TGTGCCAGCGGACGGGACTCTGGGGCCAACGTCCTGACTTTC.

This clone has a single count. The chain has TRBV5-6 and TRBJ2-7; perhaps TRBD2 as D (5 bases). Trimming removed 1 base at V and 2 bases at J, with 13 bases between. This CDR3 has 15 amino acids. The germline V gene encodes CDR1 SGHDT and CDR2 YYEEEE. In DNA, the CDR3 is TGTGCCAGCAGCTTGTTCTCTAGCCAAGCCTACGAGCAGTACTTC. This encodes CASSLFSSQAYEQYF.

The rearrangement links TRBV19 to TRBJ2-3; 10 nucleotides line up with TRBD2. The trim removed 4 bases at V and 5 bases at J, leaving 6 bases unmatched. The CDR3 runs 15 residues. The germline V gene encodes CDR1 LNHDA and CDR2 SQIVND (reference sequence). The CDR3 is CASSRVAGGQDTQYF. CDR3 nucleotide sequence: TGTGCCAGTAGTAGGGTAGCGGGGGGCCAAGATACGCAGTATTTT.

The CDR3 sequence is CASSLGGQVSETQYF. In DNA, the CDR3 is TGTGCCAGCAGCTTAGGGGGACAGGTCTCAGAGACCCAGTACTTC. The chain joins TRBV7-6 to TRBJ2-5; 8 positions match TRBD1. The J segment lost 4 bases and the V segment lost 1 base, leaving 5 bases of the junction unmatched. The CDR3 is made up of 15 amino acids. Germline loops: CDR1 SGHVS, CDR2 FNYEAQ.

V usage is TRBV27 and J usage is TRBJ2-7, with a tentative D call TRBD1 (5 bases). The CDR3 loop spans 13 amino acids. The germline V gene encodes CDR1 MNHEY and CDR2 SMNVEV (reference sequence). V was shortened by 2 bases and J by 2 bases, with 7 bases between the two germline ends. The DNA for the CDR3 is TGTGCCAGCAGTTTAACAGGCCCCTACGAGCAGTACTTC. Translating gives CASSLTGPYEQYF.

The CDR3 spells CSASRLAGGLRTDTQYF. CDR3 DNA sequence: TGCAGTGCTAGTAGGCTAGCGGGGGGCCTACGCACAGATACGCAGTATTTT. The V and J genes are TRBV20-1 and TRBJ2-3; 11 nucleotides align to TRBD2. Germline V gene sequence: CDR1 DFQATT, CDR2 SNEGSKA (reference sequence). This CDR3 has 17 amino acids. V gave up 3 bases and J gave up 1 base; unmatched junction bases: 9.

This chain uses TRBV5-1 with TRBJ2-5; D gene ambiguous. This CDR3 contains 13 residues. CDR1 and CDR2 from the germline V gene are SGHRS and YFSETQ. Trimming cost V 4 bases and J 3 bases, with 10 bases left between them. The CDR3 loop reads CASSRDLKETQYF. CDR3 coding DNA: TGCGCCAGCAGCAGAGACTTAAAAGAGACCCAGTACTTC.

This clone has a single count. Here the CDR3 reads CASSDSPGGKDTQYF. The CDR3 DNA follows: TGTGCCAGCAGTGACTCCCCGGGGGGGAAAGACACGCAGTATTTT. The rearrangement joins TRBV6-4 to TRBJ2-3, with 8 nucleotides matching TRBD2. V dropped 0 bases and J dropped 9; count of bases not matched to a gene: 8. Germline assignment: CDR1 MRHNA and CDR2 SNTAGT. This CDR3 contains 15 residues.

This clone came up many times. The CDR3 sequence: CAWSIPQGARGTEAFF. DNA of the CDR3: TGTGCCTGGAGTATCCCCCAGGGGGCAAGAGGTACTGAAGCTTTCTTT. The chain couples TRBV30 to TRBJ1-1, with 8 bases that match TRBD1. The CDR3 is 16 residues long. Trimming at V came to 2 bases and at J to 5 bases, leaving 13 bases not matched to a gene. Germline lookup yields CDR1 GTSNPN and CDR2 SVGIG (reference sequence). Using reference TRBV30 and TRBJ1-1 for the parts outside the CDR3, the full variable domain is SQTIHQWPATLVQPVGSPLSLECTVEGTSNPNLYWYRQAAGRGLQLLFYSVGIGQISSEVPQNLSASRPQDRQFILSSKKLLLSDSGFYLCAWSIPQGARGTEAFFGQGTRLTVV.

The DNA of the CDR3 is TGTGCCAGCTCCTACTTGGCGGGGGATAACGGGGAGCTGTTTTTT. It codes for CASSYLAGDNGELFF. The rearrangement links TRBV2 to TRBJ2-2, with TRBD2 identical over 7 bases. The CDR3 runs 15 residues. Germline V gene lookup returns CDR1 SNHLY and CDR2 FYNNEI. V lost 8 bases, J lost 7 bases, and 13 bases stayed unmatched.

The V and J genes are TRBV6-5 and TRBJ1-2, with 7 bases lining up with TRBD1. CDR1 and CDR2 from the germline V gene are MNHEY and SVGAGI. Losses at the gene ends were 4 bases for V and 5 bases for J; bases not matched to a gene: 10. The CDR3 runs 15 residues. For the CDR3, the DNA is TGTGCCAGCAGTTTTGACAGGGCCCGAACTTATGGCTACACCTTC. It specifies CASSFDRARTYGYTF.